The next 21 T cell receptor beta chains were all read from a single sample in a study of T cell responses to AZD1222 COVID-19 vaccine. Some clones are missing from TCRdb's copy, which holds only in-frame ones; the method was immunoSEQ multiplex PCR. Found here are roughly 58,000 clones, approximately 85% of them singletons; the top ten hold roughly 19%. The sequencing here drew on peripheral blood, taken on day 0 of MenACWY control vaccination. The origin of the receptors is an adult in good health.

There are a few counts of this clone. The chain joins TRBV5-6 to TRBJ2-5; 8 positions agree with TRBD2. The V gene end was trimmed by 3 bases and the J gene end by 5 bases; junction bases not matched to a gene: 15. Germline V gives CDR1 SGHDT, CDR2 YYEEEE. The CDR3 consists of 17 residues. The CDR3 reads CASSWGPGLAGLETQYF. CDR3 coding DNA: TGTGCCAGCAGCTGGGGGCCCGGACTAGCAGGATTGGAGACCCAGTACTTC.

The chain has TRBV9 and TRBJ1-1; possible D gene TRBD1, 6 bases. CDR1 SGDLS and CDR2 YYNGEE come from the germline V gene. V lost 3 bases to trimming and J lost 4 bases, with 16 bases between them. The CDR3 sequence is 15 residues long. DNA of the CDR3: TGTGCCAGCAGCGCTCAAAGGCAGGGGAGCACTGAAGCTTTCTTT. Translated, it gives CASSAQRQGSTEAFF.

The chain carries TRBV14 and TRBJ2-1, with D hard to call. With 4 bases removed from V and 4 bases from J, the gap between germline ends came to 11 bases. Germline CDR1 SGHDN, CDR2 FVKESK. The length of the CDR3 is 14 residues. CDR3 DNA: TGTGCCAGCAGCCCGAGTCGTGGTTACAATGAGCAGTTCTTC. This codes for CASSPSRGYNEQFF.

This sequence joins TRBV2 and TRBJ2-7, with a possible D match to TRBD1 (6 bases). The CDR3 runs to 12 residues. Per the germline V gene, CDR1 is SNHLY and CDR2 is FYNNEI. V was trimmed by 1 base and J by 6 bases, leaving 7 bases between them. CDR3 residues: CASSEDRAEQYF. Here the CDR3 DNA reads TGTGCCAGCAGTGAAGACAGGGCCGAGCAGTACTTC.

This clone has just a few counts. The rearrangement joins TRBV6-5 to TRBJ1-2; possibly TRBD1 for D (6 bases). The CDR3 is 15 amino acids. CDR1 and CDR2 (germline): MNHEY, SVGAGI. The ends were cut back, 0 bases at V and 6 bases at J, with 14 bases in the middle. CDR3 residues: CASSYSIVQGDGYTF. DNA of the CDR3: TGTGCCAGCAGTTACTCGATCGTACAGGGCGATGGCTACACCTTC.

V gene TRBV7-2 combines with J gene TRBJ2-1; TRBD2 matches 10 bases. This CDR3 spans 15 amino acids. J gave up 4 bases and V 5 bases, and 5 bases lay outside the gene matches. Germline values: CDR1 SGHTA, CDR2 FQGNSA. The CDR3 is CASSPPGLAYNEQFF. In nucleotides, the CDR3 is TGTGCCAGCAGCCCCCCGGGACTAGCGTACAATGAGCAGTTCTTC.

The CDR3 DNA follows: TGTGCCAGCAGCTTAGGCGTGGGGGTGGGCAATCAGCCCCAGCATTTT. It yields the protein CASSLGVGVGNQPQHF. The rearrangement uses TRBV7-2 and TRBJ1-5, with a weak D call TRBD1 (5 bases). In germline, CDR1 is SGHTA, CDR2 FQGNSA. The CDR3 totals 16 residues. Trimming pared 1 base from V and 2 bases from J, leaving 12 bases between.

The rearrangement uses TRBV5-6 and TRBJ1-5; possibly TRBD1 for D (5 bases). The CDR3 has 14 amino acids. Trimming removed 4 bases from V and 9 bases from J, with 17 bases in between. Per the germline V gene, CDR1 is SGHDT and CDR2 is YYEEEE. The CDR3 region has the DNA TGTGCCAGCAGCCCGGGGACGGGGACCGGGCCCCAGCATTTT. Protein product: CASSPGTGTGPQHF.

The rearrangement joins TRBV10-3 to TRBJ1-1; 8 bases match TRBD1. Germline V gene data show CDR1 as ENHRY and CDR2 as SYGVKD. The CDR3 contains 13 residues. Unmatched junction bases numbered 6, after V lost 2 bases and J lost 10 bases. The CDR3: CAISEGQGNRAFF. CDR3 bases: TGTGCCATCAGTGAGGGACAGGGAAATAGAGCTTTCTTT.

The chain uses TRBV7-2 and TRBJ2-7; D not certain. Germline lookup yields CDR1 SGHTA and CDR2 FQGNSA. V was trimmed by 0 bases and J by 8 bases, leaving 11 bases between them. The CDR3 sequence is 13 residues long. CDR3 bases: TGTGCCAGCAGCTTAGCAGGGCAGCCTCAGCAGTACTTC. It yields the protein CASSLAGQPQQYF. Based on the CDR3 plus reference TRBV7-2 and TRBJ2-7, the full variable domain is GAGVSQSPSNKVTEKGKDVELRCDPISGHTALYWYRQSLGQGLEFLIYFQGNSAPDKSGLPSDRFSAERTGGSVSTLTIQRTQQEDSAVYLCASSLAGQPQQYFGPGTRLTVT.

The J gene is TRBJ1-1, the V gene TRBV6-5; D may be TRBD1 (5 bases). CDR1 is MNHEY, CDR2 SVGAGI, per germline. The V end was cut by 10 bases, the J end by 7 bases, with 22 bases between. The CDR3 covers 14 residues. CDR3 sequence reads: CATKFGAREDEAFF. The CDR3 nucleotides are TGTGCCACCAAATTCGGGGCCAGGGAAGATGAAGCTTTCTTT.

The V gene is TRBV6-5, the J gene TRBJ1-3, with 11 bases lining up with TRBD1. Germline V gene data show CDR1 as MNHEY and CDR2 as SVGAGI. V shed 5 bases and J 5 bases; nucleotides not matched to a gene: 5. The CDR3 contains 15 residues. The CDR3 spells CASSNGQGARNTIYF. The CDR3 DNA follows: TGTGCCAGCAGTAACGGACAGGGGGCGAGAAACACCATATATTTT.

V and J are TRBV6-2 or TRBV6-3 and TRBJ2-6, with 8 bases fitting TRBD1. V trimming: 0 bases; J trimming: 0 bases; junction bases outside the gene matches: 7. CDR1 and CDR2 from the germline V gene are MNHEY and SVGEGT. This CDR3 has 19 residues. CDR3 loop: CASSYSSGTGISGANVLTF. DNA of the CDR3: TGTGCCAGCAGTTACTCATCCGGGACAGGAATCTCTGGGGCCAACGTCCTGACTTTC.

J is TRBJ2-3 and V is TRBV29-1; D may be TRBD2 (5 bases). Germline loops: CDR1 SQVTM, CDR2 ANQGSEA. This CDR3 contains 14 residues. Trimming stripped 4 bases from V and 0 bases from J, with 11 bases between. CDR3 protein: CSVAREFSTDTQYF. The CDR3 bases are TGCAGCGTTGCCCGGGAATTTAGCACAGATACGCAGTATTTT.

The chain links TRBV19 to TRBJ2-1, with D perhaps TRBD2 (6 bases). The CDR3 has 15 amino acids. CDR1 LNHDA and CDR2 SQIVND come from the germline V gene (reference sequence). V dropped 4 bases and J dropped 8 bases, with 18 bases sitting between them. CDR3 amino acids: CASSRHPGESDEQFF. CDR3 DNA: TGTGCCAGTAGTAGGCATCCGGGAGAGTCCGATGAGCAGTTCTTC.

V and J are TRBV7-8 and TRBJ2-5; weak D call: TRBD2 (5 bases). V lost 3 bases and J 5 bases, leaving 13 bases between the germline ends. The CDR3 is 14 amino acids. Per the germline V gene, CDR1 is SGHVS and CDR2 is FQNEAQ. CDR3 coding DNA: TGTGCCAGCAGCTTCCTTCACGGGGAGGAGACCCAGTACTTC. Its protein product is CASSFLHGEETQYF.

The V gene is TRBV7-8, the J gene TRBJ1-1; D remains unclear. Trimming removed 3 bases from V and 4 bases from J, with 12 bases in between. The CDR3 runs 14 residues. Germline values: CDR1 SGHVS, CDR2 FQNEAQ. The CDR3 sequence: CASSFQILGTEAFF. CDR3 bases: TGTGCCAGCAGCTTTCAGATCTTGGGCACTGAAGCTTTCTTT.

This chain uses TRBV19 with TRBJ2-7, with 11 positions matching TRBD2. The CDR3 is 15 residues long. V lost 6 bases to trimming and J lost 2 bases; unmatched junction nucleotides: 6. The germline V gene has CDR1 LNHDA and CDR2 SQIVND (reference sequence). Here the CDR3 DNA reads TGTGCCAGTAGCTGGGGACTAGCGGACACCTACGAGCAGTACTTC. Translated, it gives CASSWGLADTYEQYF.

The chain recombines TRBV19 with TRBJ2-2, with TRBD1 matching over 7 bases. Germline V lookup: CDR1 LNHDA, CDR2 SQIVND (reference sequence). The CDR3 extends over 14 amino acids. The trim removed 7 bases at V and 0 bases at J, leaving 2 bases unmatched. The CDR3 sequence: CASKGQTNTGELFF. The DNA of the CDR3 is TGTGCCAGTAAGGGACAGACGAACACCGGGGAGCTGTTTTTT.

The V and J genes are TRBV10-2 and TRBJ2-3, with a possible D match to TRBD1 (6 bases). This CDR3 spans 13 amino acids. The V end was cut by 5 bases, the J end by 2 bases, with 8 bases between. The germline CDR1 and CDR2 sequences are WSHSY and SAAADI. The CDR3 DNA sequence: TGCGCCAGCAGTAGGACAGACACAGATACGCAGTATTTT. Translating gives CASSRTDTDTQYF.

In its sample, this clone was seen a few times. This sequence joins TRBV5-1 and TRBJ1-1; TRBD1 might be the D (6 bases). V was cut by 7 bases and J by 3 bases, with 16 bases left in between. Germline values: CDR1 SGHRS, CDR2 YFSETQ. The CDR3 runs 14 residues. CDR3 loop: CASQGGGADTEAFF. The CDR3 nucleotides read TGCGCCAGCCAAGGGGGGGGCGCGGACACTGAAGCTTTCTTT.